These 15 T cell receptor beta chains were all obtained from the same sample, sequenced in a study of T-cell memory formation after mild COVID-19. Via MiXCR, TCRdb re-called the 5' RACE reads, giving one row per CDR3 protein. The sample yields 350,000 to 550,000 distinct CDR3 sequences, about 20% seen once. The sample consisted of PBMCs or a T cell subset sorted from them (not recorded which). The receptors shown here come from a man aged 18 to 29 who had mild COVID-19 (a few samples of this study predate the infection). Cell type and time point are not known.

The rearrangement links TRBV7-8 to TRBJ1-1, with 7 bases fitting TRBD1. This CDR3 is built from 14 residues. Trimming at V came to 5 bases and at J to 1 base, leaving 4 bases not matched to a gene. The germline V gene has CDR1 SGHVS and CDR2 FQNEAQ. The CDR3 nucleotides are TGTGCCAGCAGCACAGGGGTCGGGAACACTGAAGCTTTCTTT. Its translation is CASSTGVGNTEAFF.

The chain has TRBV3-1 and TRBJ2-7; 7 nucleotides line up with TRBD2. The CDR3 is 12 residues long. The V gene's germline CDR1 is LGHDT and CDR2 YNNKEL (reference sequence). V was pared by 6 bases and J by 5 bases, with 4 bases of the junction left unmatched. The CDR3 DNA is TGTGCCAGCAGGCGGGGGATCCACGAGCAGTACTTC. Its translation is CASRRGIHEQYF.

The V gene is TRBV21-1, the J gene TRBJ2-6; the D call in the table, TRBD1, was not verified against the DNA. TRBV21-1 is marked as a pseudogene. The CDR3 totals 19 residues. The CDR3 DNA sequence: TGTGCCAGCAGCAAAGAGACAGTTTCTCTCACCTCTGGGGCCAACGTCCTGACTTTC. Protein sequence: CASSKETVSLTSGANVLTF.

There are a few counts of this clonotype. The rearrangement links TRBV7-6 to TRBJ2-2; no clear D gene. Trimming took off 6 bases at V and 4 bases at J, with 9 bases between the two ends. Germline CDR1 SGHVS, CDR2 FNYEAQ. The CDR3 runs to 13 residues. CDR3 DNA sequence: TGTGCCAGCAGTACGCATATCACCGGGGAGCTGTTTTTT. Translation: CASSTHITGELFF.

This clonotype was picked up a small number of times. J is TRBJ2-1 and V is TRBV6-2 or TRBV6-3; 15 positions agree with TRBD2. The CDR3 has 16 residues. CDR1 and CDR2 (germline): MNHEY, SVGEGT. With V trimmed by 6 bases and J by 7 bases, 7 bases remained unmatched. The CDR3: CASSPLGLAGGNEQFF. CDR3 in DNA: TGTGCCAGCAGCCCCTTGGGACTAGCGGGGGGTAATGAGCAGTTCTTC.

The sample holds a few counts of this clonotype. The CDR3 coding sequence is TGTGCCACCAGTGACGGGGAATCTCCCGGGGAGCTGTTTTTT. Protein product: CATSDGESPGELFF. The chain uses TRBV24-1 and TRBJ2-2; TRBD2 is a possible D gene (5 bases). This CDR3 has 14 amino acids. V was trimmed by 4 bases and J by 6 bases, leaving 11 bases between them. Germline V gene sequence: CDR1 KGHDR, CDR2 SFDVKD.

V is TRBV5-1 and J is TRBJ1-2; D remains unclear. The germline V gene encodes CDR1 SGHRS and CDR2 YFSETQ. This CDR3 has 12 amino acids. Trimming took 5 bases from V and 3 from J, leaving 8 bases between them. CDR3 protein: CASRDFDYGYTF. CDR3 DNA: TGCGCCAGCAGGGACTTCGACTATGGCTACACCTTC.

In this sample, this clonotype turned up a few times. The chain recombines TRBV7-6 with TRBJ2-7, with D possibly being TRBD1 (5 bases). CDR1 and CDR2 from the germline V gene are SGHVS and FNYEAQ. V lost 0 bases, J lost 4 bases, and 7 bases lay in between. The CDR3 spans 13 residues. CDR3 region: CASSLARDYEQYF. The CDR3 nucleotides read TGTGCCAGCAGCTTAGCCAGGGATTACGAGCAGTACTTC.

This clonotype was seen many times. This sequence joins TRBV7-9 and TRBJ2-1, with D possibly TRBD2 on 6 matching bases. Trimming pared 5 bases from V and 0 bases from J, leaving 14 bases between. The CDR3 length is 16 residues. From germline, CDR1 is SEHNR and CDR2 FQNEAQ (reference sequence). In DNA, the CDR3 is TGTGCCAGCAGCCCCGGGGGTTCGAGCTCCTACAATGAGCAGTTCTTC. Its translation is CASSPGGSSSYNEQFF.

This chain joins TRBV15 and TRBJ1-5; D ambiguous. CDR3 length: 13 residues. CDR1 and CDR2 (germline): LNHNV, YYDKDF (reference sequence). V was cut by 0 bases and J by 5 bases, with 5 bases left in between. CDR3: CATSRDPDQPQHF. The CDR3 DNA sequence: TGTGCCACCAGCAGAGATCCGGATCAGCCCCAGCATTTT.

This clonotype was observed a handful of times. The chain joins TRBV29-1 to TRBJ2-7, with TRBD1 matching over 7 bases. The CDR3 extends over 13 amino acids. The V segment lost 0 bases and the J segment 6 bases; nucleotides outside the gene matches: 5. The germline V gene has CDR1 SQVTM and CDR2 ANQGSEA. The CDR3 coding sequence is TGCAGCGTTGAAGATGGACAGGCTTTCGAGCAGTACTTC. Amino acids: CSVEDGQAFEQYF.

This chain joins TRBV7-2 and TRBJ2-5; unclear D gene. Per germline, CDR1 SGHTA and CDR2 FQGNSA. V was pared by 0 bases and J by 2 bases, with 10 bases between. The CDR3 has 15 amino acids. For the CDR3, the DNA is TGTGCCAGCAGCTTAGCCTGGGGTTCACAAGAGACCCAGTACTTC. Translated, it gives CASSLAWGSQETQYF.

This clonotype was seen a handful of times. The chain has TRBV9 and TRBJ1-2; tentative D call: TRBD1 (6 bases). Germline assignment: CDR1 SGDLS and CDR2 YYNGEE. The CDR3 has 16 amino acids. The V end lost 5 bases, the J end lost 4 bases, and 21 bases lay between the germline ends. Written as DNA, the CDR3 is TGTGCCAGCAGTCAAAGCGGGGGGCAGACCCCCTATGGCTACACCTTC. Encoded protein: CASSQSGGQTPYGYTF.

The chain uses TRBV5-1 and TRBJ2-1, with 12 positions matching TRBD2. The CDR3 is 17 residues long. J gave up 4 bases and V 4 bases, and 9 bases lay outside the gene matches. Germline V CDR1 and CDR2: SGHRS, YFSETQ. The CDR3 spells CASSLSLAGGTYNEQFF. The CDR3 DNA reads as TGCGCCAGCAGCCTCTCGCTAGCGGGGGGGACTTACAATGAGCAGTTCTTC.

V is TRBV5-5 and J is TRBJ1-5, with 7 bases fitting TRBD1. Germline CDR1 and CDR2: SGHKS and YYEKEE (reference sequence). V lost 0 bases and J lost 3; bases outside the gene matches: 9. The CDR3 totals 17 residues. The CDR3 DNA follows: TGTGCCAGCAGCTTGGCCGCGACAGGGTCGTACAATCAGCCCCAGCATTTT. This translates into CASSLAATGSYNQPQHF.